This TCR beta chain came from a study of T cells expressing NK-cell markers. General study results and limits: It is unclear if expanded NKG2C-expressing clones target HCMV antigens.

Comments on this clonotype: Its matching antigen is unknown.

TCRdb re-called the 5' RACE reads and gives one entry per CDR3 protein, without DNA. The sample data list 300,000 to 500,000 distinct CDR3 sequences. The CDR3 covers 14 residues. The germline V gene has CDR1 KGHDR and CDR2 SFDVKD. The specimen sequenced was blood T cells: a sorted CD56 or NKG2C T cell subset, CD4+ or CD8+ T cells, or bulk PBMC T cells (not recorded which). The receptor's source is a woman between 45 and 60 years old in good health. The chain uses TRBV24-1 and TRBJ1-2; as DNA is missing, the TRBD1 call by TCRdb cannot be tested. CDR3 loop: CATSAGQGIRGYTF.